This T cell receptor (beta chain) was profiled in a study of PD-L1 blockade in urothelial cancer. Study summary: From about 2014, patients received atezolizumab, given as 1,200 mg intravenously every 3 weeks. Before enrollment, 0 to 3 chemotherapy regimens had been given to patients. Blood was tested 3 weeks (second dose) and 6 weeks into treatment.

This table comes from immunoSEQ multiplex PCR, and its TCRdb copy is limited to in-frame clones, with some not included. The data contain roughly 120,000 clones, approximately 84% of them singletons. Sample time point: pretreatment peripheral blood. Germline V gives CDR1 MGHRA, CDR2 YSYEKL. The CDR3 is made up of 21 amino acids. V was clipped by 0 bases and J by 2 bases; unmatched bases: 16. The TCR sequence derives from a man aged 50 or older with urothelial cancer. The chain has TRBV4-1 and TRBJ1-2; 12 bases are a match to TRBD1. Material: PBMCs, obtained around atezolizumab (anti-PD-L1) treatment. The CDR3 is CASSQESGAGTGGFGNYGYTF. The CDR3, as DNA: TGCGCCAGCAGCCAAGAATCAGGTGCCGGGACAGGGGGCTTCGGGAACTATGGCTACACCTTC.